The rows below give T cell receptor beta chains drawn from one sample of a study of blood T cell repertoires in COVID-19. The protocol was immunoSEQ multiplex PCR, while the TCRdb copy is restricted to in-frame clones and leaves out a portion. The data contain 99,000 or so clones, around 83% of them singletons. Sequenced input: peripheral blood. The receptors shown here come from a man in his 70s with active or convalescent COVID-19. Each CDR3 is given with its conserved first and last residue.

TRBV6-5	TRBJ1-1	CASRNAGRSTEAFF
TRBV28	TRBJ2-7	CASSLGVTGVSYEQYF
TRBV6-2/TRBV6-3	TRBJ2-3	CASSYSTGGLGDTQYF
TRBV7-9	TRBJ1-4	CASSLGQLATNEKLFF
TRBV6-5	TRBJ1-5	CASSDSDRSNQPQHF
TRBV21-1	TRBJ1-4	CASSRVSGDEKLFF
TRBV5-1	TRBJ2-3	CASSLGTTPSTDTQYF
TRBV9	TRBJ2-1	CASSPQSQLAGLGNEQFF
TRBV2	TRBJ1-1	CASTELGGTEAFF
TRBV7-2	TRBJ2-1	CASSHDLQGRHYNEQFF
TRBV6-4	TRBJ1-5	CASSDPDSDQGNQPQHF
TRBV5-1	TRBJ1-1	CASSLGTTNTEAFF
TRBV5-1	TRBJ2-3	CASRAGTDTQYF
TRBV28	TRBJ1-2	CASSQERGYTF
TRBV6-5	TRBJ1-1	CASSYSQGHTEAFF
TRBV18	TRBJ2-1	CASSPPSISSYNEQFF
TRBV6-6	TRBJ2-7	CASSYPQGPAYEQYF
TRBV7-2	TRBJ2-5	CASSLGLAGETQYF
TRBV7-2	TRBJ1-6	CASSWGVSYNSPLHF
TRBV6-5	TRBJ1-1	CASSRVDWEGTEAFF
TRBV7-2	TRBJ1-3	CASSVQGSSGNTIYF
TRBV7-2	TRBJ2-7	CASSVDLEGEQYF
TRBV5-1	TRBJ2-3	CASSLATSTDTQYF
TRBV28	TRBJ1-4	CASSGGGLGVEKLFF
TRBV2	TRBJ1-1	CASRSTRQGLVEAFF
TRBV24-1	TRBJ2-5	CATSERKRGGGETQYF
TRBV19	TRBJ1-2	CASSPRRGDYGYTF
TRBV5-1	TRBJ1-2	CASSSEGLVGADGYTF
TRBV30	TRBJ1-3	CAWSGWQGRINTIYF
TRBV18	TRBJ2-7	CASSPPGALGRDEQYF
TRBV11-2	TRBJ1-1	CASSSGQTNTEAFF
TRBV30	TRBJ2-7	CAIREGNYEQYF
TRBV6-5	TRBJ2-3	CASNQRGTDTQYF
TRBV3-1/TRBV3-2	TRBJ2-2	CASNQRGGNTGELFF
TRBV5-4	TRBJ2-5	CASSPPGSETQYF
TRBV10-3	TRBJ2-1	CATSPTSGGVNEQFF
TRBV6-6	TRBJ1-5	CASSYFAGPNQPQHF
TRBV6-5	TRBJ1-6	CASSPTGGRSPLHF
TRBV29-1	TRBJ2-7	CSVTDRARQYF
TRBV20-1	TRBJ1-5	CSASALGGIYSNQPQHF
TRBV29-1	TRBJ2-2	CSVVTHSLGTGELFF
TRBV29-1	TRBJ1-1	CSVEGGVTTEAFF
TRBV11-2	TRBJ2-7	CASSWYRAAYEQYF
TRBV5-1	TRBJ1-2	CASSSGQSYGYTF
TRBV5-5	TRBJ1-4	CASSQVGGQLNEKLFF
TRBV18	TRBJ2-5	CASSPSTTSGQETQYF
TRBV6-5	TRBJ2-7	CASSYSRGGERGEQYF
TRBV30	TRBJ2-3	CAWGTGGRWADTQYF
TRBV7-2	TRBJ2-7	CASSSDRGDEQYF
TRBV28	TRBJ1-5	CASSSIPGQLYYQPQHF
TRBV7-2	TRBJ2-1	CASSLAIRSGAYNEQFF
TRBV11-3	TRBJ2-3	CASSSLAGSTDTQYF
TRBV6-6	TRBJ1-3	CASRDYGGREGNTIYF